The rows below give T cell receptor beta chains drawn from one sample of a study of blood T cell repertoires in COVID-19. The method was immunoSEQ multiplex PCR; TCRdb's version includes in-frame clones alone and lacks a portion of them. This sample has 25,000 to 35,000 clones; about 80% occur once, and the top ten carry 15% to 20%. Sequenced sample: peripheral blood. Receptors were obtained from a man aged 65-85 years with active COVID-19. The CDR3 runs from the conserved cysteine through the conserved F or W. Each record gives: J gene, V gene, D gene, clone size, CDR3 protein, CDR3 DNA. A D gene is named only where the DNA matches it firmly. Clone size is not always given. Where it is, it says once, few, many or a class for expanded clones.

TRBJ2-3 | TRBV19 | TRBD2 | . | CASSSSGVGADTQYF | TGTGCCAGTAGTAGTAGCGGGGTGGGGGCAGATACGCAGTATTTT
TRBJ2-1 | TRBV29-1 | TRBD2 | . | CSAGTSGGAYNEQFF | TGCAGCGCCGGGACTAGCGGGGGGGCATACAATGAGCAGTTCTTC
TRBJ1-5 | TRBV12-3/TRBV12-4 | . | . | CASSLLVSDKQHF | TGTGCCAGCAGTTTGTTAGTTTCGGACAAGCAGCATTTT
TRBJ1-1 | TRBV7-2 | . | . | CASSPRQVLSPEAFF | TGTGCCAGCAGCCCAAGACAGGTTTTATCCCCTGAAGCTTTCTTT
TRBJ2-3 | TRBV6-6 | . | once | CASSSSGGLRF | .
TRBJ1-1 | TRBV7-3 | . | . | CASSSSQGTTEAFF | TGTGCCAGCAGCTCTTCCCAGGGGACCACTGAAGCTTTCTTT
TRBJ1-6 | TRBV14 | . | . | CASSLYSDSPLHF | TGTGCCAGCAGCCTTTACTCGGATTCACCCCTCCACTTT
TRBJ2-7 | TRBV19 | TRBD1 | few | CASSRDRNYEQYF | TGTGCCAGTAGTCGGGACAGGAACTACGAGCAGTACTTC
TRBJ1-6 | TRBV6-1 | TRBD1 | . | CASRDTGVNSPLHF | TGTGCCAGCCGTGACACAGGGGTGAATTCACCCCTCCACTTT
TRBJ1-6 | TRBV7-2 | TRBD1 | . | CASSLGGTVNSPLHF | TGTGCCAGCAGCTTAGGTGGGACAGTTAATTCACCCCTCCACTTT
TRBJ2-7 | TRBV2 | TRBD1 | . | CASSISGGQYF | TGTGCCAGCAGTATCTCAGGGGGGCAGTACTTC
TRBJ1-4 | TRBV7-9 | TRBD1 | . | CASSPGQPLNEKLFF | TGTGCCAGCAGCCCGGGACAGCCACTTAATGAAAAACTGTTTTTT
TRBJ2-7 | TRBV19 | TRBD2 | . | CASHSSGAIYEQYF | TGTGCCAGTCATTCTAGCGGGGCTATCTACGAGCAGTACTTC
TRBJ1-5 | TRBV28 | TRBD1 | . | CASSARTGNRQPQHF | TGTGCCAGCAGTGCCCGGACAGGGAATAGGCAGCCCCAGCATTTT
TRBJ1-1 | TRBV29-1 | . | . | CSGKRSPLENTEAFF | TGCAGCGGTAAGAGGAGCCCCTTAGAGAACACTGAAGCTTTCTTT
TRBJ2-1 | TRBV19 | TRBD1 | . | CASSIWGTGGGRNEQFF | TGTGCCAGTAGTATTTGGGGGACAGGGGGAGGAAGGAATGAGCAGTTCTTC
TRBJ2-3 | TRBV2 | . | once | CASSDSSPTDTQYF | TGTGCCAGCAGTGACTCTAGTCCCACAGATACGCAGTATTTT